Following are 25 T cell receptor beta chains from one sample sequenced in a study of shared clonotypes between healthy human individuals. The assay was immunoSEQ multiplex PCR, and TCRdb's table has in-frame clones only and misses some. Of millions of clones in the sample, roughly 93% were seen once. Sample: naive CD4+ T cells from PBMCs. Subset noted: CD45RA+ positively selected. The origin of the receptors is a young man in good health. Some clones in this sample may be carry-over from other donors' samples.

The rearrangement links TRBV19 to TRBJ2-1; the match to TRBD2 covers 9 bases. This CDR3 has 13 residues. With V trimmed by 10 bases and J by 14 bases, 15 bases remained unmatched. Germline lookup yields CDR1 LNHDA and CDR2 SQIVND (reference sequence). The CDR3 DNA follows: TGTGCCACCCTTAGCGGGGGCCGTCCCATCGAGTTCTTC. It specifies CATLSGGRPIEFF.

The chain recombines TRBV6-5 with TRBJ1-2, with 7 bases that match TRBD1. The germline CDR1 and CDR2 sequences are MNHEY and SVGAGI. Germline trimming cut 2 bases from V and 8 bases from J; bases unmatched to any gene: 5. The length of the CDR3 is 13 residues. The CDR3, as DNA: TGTGCCAGCAGTTACCGACAGGGTATGGGCTACACCTTC. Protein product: CASSYRQGMGYTF.

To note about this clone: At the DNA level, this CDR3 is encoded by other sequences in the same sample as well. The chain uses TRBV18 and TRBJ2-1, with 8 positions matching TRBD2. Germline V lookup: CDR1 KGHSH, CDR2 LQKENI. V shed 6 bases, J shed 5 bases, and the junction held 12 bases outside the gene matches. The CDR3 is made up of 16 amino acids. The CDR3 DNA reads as TGTGCCAGCTCTCCCCGTTTAGCGGGAACCAACAATGAGCAGTTCTTC. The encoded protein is CASSPRLAGTNNEQFF.

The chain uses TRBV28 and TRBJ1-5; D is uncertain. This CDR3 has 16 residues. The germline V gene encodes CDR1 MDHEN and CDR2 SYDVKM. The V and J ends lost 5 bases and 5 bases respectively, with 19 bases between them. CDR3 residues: CASSPRTFSLDQPQHF. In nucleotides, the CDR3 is TGTGCCAGCAGTCCCCGGACTTTCAGCCTGGATCAGCCCCAGCATTTT.

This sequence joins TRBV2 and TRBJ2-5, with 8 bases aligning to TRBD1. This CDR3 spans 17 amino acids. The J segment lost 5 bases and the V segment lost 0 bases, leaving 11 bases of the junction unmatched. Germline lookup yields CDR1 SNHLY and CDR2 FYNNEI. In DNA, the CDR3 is TGTGCCAGCAGTGAAGCGGACGGACAGGGTCCGGTGGAGACCCAGTACTTC. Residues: CASSEADGQGPVETQYF.

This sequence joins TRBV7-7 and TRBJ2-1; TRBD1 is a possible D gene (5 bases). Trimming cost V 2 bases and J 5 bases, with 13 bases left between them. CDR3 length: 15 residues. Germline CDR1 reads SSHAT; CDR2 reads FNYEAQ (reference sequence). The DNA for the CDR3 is TGTGCCAGCAGCTTAACCTTCAGGGCTGACAATGAGCAGTTCTTC. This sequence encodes CASSLTFRADNEQFF.

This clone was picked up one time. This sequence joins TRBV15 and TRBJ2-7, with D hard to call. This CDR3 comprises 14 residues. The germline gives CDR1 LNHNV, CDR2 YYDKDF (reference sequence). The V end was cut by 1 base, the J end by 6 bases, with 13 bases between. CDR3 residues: CATSRVGIPLEQYF. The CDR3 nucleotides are TGTGCCACCAGCAGAGTGGGAATCCCCCTCGAGCAGTACTTC. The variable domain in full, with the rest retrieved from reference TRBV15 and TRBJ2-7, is DAMVIQNPRYQVTQFGKPVTLSCSQTLNHNVMYWYQQKSSQAPKLLFHYYDKDFNNEADTPDNFQSRRPNTSFCFLDIRSPGLGDTAMYLCATSRVGIPLEQYFGPGTRLTVT.

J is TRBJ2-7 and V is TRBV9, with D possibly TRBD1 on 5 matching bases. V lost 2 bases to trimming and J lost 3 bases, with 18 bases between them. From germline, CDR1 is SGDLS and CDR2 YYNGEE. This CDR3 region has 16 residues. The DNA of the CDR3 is TGTGCCAGCAGCGTCGAACAGGAGTTTGGGAACTACGAGCAGTACTTC. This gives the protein CASSVEQEFGNYEQYF. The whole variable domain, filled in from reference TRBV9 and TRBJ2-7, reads DSGVTQTPKHLITATGQRVTLRCSPRSGDLSVYWYQQSLDQGLQFLIQYYNGEERAKGNILERFSAQQFPDLHSELNLSSLELGDSALYFCASSVEQEFGNYEQYFGPGTRLTVT.

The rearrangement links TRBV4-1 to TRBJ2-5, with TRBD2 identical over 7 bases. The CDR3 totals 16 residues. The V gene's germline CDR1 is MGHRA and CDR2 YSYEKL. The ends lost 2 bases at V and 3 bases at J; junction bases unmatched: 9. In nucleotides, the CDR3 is TGCGCCAGCAGCCAAAATCCGGGACTACCAGAAGAGACCCAGTACTTC. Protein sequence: CASSQNPGLPEETQYF.

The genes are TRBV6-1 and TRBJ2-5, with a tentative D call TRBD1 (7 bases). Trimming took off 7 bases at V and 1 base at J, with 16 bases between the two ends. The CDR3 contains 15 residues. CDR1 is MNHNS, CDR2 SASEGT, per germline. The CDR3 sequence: CASTKWRGLQETQYF. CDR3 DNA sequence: TGTGCCAGCACCAAATGGAGGGGGCTCCAAGAGACCCAGTACTTC.

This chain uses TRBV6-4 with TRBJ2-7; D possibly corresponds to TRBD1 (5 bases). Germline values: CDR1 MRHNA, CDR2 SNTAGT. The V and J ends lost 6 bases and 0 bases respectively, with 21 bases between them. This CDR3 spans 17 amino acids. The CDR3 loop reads CASRVVGWGPSSYEQYF. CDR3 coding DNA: TGTGCCAGCAGGGTCGTCGGGTGGGGCCCTAGCTCCTACGAGCAGTACTTC.

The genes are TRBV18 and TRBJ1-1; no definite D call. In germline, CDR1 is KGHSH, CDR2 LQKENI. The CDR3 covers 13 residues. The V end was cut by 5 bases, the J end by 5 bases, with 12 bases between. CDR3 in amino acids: CASSKEEGTEAFF. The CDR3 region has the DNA TGTGCCAGCTCAAAGGAAGAGGGAACTGAAGCTTTCTTT.

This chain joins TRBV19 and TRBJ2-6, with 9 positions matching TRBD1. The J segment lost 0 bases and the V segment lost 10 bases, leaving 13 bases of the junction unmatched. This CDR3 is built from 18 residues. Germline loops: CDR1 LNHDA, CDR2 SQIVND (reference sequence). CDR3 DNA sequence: TGTGCCACCACATTCGGGACAGGGAACCCCTCTGGGGCCAACGTCCTGACTTTC. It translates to CATTFGTGNPSGANVLTF. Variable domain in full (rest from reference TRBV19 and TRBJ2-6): DGGITQSPKYLFRKEGQNVTLSCEQNLNHDAMYWYRQDPGQGLRLIYYSQIVNDFQKGDIAEGYSVSREKKESFPLTVTSAQKNPTAFYLCATTFGTGNPSGANVLTFGAGSRLTVL.

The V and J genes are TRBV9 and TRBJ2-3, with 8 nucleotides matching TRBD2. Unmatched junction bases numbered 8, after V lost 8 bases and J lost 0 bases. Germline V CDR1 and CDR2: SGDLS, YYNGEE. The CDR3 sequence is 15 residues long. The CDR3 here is CASSGVAGSTDTQYF. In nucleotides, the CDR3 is TGTGCCAGTTCCGGGGTAGCGGGAAGCACAGATACGCAGTATTTT.

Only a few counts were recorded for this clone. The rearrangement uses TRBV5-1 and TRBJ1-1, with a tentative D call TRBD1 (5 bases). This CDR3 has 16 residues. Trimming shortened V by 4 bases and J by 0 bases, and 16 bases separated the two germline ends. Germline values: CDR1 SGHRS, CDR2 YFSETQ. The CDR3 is CASSRGRFGMNTEAFF. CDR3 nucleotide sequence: TGCGCCAGCAGCCGGGGGAGATTCGGAATGAACACTGAAGCTTTCTTT.

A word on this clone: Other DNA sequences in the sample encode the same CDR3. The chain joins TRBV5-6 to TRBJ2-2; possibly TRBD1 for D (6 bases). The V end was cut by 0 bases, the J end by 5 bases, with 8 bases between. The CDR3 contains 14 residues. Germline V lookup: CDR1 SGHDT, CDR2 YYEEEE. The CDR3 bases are TGTGCCAGCAGCTTGGAAGGGGGTACCGGGGAGCTGTTTTTT. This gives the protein CASSLEGGTGELFF.

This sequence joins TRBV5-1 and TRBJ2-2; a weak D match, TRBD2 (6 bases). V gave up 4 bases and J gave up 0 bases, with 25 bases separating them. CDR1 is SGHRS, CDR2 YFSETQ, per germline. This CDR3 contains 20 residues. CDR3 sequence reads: CASSAGLGAFVPANTGELFF. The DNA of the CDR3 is TGCGCCAGCAGCGCGGGGCTAGGGGCCTTTGTGCCCGCGAACACCGGGGAGCTGTTTTTT.

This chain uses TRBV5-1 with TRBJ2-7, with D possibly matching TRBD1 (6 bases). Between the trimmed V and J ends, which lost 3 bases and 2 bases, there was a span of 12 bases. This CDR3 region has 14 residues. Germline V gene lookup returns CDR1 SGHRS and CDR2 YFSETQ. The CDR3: CASSWTTGTYEQYF. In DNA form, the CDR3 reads TGCGCCAGCAGCTGGACAACAGGGACCTACGAGCAGTACTTC.

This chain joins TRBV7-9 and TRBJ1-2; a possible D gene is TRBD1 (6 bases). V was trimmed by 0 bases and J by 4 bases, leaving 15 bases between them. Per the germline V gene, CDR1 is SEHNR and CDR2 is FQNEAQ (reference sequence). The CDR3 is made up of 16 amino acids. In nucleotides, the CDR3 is TGTGCCAGCAGCTTAGCGGCTGGCAGGGGAGGCTATGGCTACACCTTC. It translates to CASSLAAGRGGYGYTF. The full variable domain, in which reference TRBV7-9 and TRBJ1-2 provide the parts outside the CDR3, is DTGVSQNPRHKITKRGQNVTFRCDPISEHNRLYWYRQTLGQGPEFLTYFQNEAQLEKSRLLSDRFSAERPKGSFSTLEIQRTEQGDSAMYLCASSLAAGRGGYGYTFGSGTRLTVV.

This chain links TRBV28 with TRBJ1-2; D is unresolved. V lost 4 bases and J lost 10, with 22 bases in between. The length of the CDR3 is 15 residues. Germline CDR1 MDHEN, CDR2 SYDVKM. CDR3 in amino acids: CASSSEGRNKYAYTF. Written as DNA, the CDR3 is TGTGCCAGCAGTTCCGAGGGTAGGAATAAATACGCCTACACCTTC.

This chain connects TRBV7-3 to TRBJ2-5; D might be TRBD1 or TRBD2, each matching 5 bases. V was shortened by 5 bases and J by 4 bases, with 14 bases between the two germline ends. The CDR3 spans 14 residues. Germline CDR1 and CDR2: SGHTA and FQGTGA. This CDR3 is CASSPLGAGETQYF. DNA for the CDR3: TGTGCCAGCAGCCCATTAGGGGCGGGAGAGACCCAGTACTTC.

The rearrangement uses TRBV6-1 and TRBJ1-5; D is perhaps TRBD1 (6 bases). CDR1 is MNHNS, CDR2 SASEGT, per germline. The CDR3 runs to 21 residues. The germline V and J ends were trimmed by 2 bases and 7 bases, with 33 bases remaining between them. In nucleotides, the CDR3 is TGTGCCAGCAGTGAATGGGGACACGTTACCTTTATGTCCCGTAGTAGCCAGCCCCAGCATTTT. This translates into CASSEWGHVTFMSRSSQPQHF.

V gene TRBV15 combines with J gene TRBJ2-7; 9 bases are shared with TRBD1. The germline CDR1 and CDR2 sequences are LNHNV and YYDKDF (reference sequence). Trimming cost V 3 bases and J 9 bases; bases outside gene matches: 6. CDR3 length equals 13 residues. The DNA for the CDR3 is TGTGCCACCAGCAGGGGACAGGGTCTGGGGCAGTACTTC. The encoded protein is CATSRGQGLGQYF.

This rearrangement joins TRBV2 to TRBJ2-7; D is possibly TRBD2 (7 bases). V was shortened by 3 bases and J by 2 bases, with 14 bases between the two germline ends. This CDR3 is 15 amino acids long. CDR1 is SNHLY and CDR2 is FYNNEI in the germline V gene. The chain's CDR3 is CASSEVAGGPYEQYF. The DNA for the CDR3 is TGTGCCAGCAGTGAGGTTGCCGGGGGGCCCTACGAGCAGTACTTC.

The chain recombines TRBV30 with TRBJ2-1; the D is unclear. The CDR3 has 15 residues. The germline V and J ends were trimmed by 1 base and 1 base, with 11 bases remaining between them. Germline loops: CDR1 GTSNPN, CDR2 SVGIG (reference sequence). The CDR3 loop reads CAWSGVWASYNEQFF. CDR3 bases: TGTGCCTGGAGTGGCGTCTGGGCTTCCTACAATGAGCAGTTCTTC.